This is a list of T cell receptor beta chains from one sample in a study of T cell repertoires in cytomegalovirus infection. TCRdb re-derived calls from the reads in MiXCR, one entry per CDR3 protein. Of about 180,000 distinct CDR3 sequences in the sample, roughly an eighth were seen once. Material for sequencing was PBMCs. The receptor set was obtained from a human donor in good health (CMV status not recorded). Some clones in this sample may be carry-over from other donors' samples. CDR3s leave out the opening cysteine and the closing phenylalanine or tryptophan.

v_call: TRBV3-1; j_call: TRBJ1-5; cdr3_aa: ASSQGVAQPQH
v_call: TRBV7-6; j_call: TRBJ1-5; cdr3_aa: ASSSFATGGNQPQH
v_call: TRBV5-1; j_call: TRBJ1-1; cdr3_aa: ASSLDRVSTEAF
v_call: TRBV2; j_call: TRBJ2-7; cdr3_aa: ASSGGLLAGGYEQY
v_call: TRBV12-5; j_call: TRBJ1-1; cdr3_aa: ASGLSGGPLAEAF
v_call: TRBV20-1; j_call: TRBJ2-1; cdr3_aa: SARGDTGNAEQF
v_call: TRBV5-1; j_call: TRBJ2-2; cdr3_aa: ASSLRAANTGELF
v_call: TRBV27; j_call: TRBJ2-7; cdr3_aa: ASSLTSGLSSYEQY
v_call: TRBV27; j_call: TRBJ1-1; cdr3_aa: ASSLAGPGNTEAF
v_call: TRBV7-8; j_call: TRBJ2-5; cdr3_aa: ASSLATGRETQY
v_call: TRBV7-9; j_call: TRBJ1-1; cdr3_aa: ASKKPGQALTF
v_call: TRBV7-9; j_call: TRBJ2-3; cdr3_aa: ASSLGTGKQY
v_call: TRBV11-2; j_call: TRBJ1-1; cdr3_aa: ASSSRGQGDTEAF
v_call: TRBV10-3; j_call: TRBJ2-7; cdr3_aa: AISGTSATRSEQY
v_call: TRBV29-1; j_call: TRBJ2-5; cdr3_aa: SVAGQETQY
v_call: TRBV12-3/TRBV12-4; j_call: TRBJ1-2; cdr3_aa: ASSLGDGRLNYGYT
v_call: TRBV28; j_call: TRBJ1-5; cdr3_aa: ASSPRLAGGNQPQH
v_call: TRBV28; j_call: TRBJ2-5; cdr3_aa: ASRDTGTQETQY
v_call: TRBV4-3; j_call: TRBJ2-1; cdr3_aa: ASSQGTSGYNEQF
v_call: TRBV19; j_call: TRBJ2-3; cdr3_aa: ASSPTGPGGDTQY
v_call: TRBV12-3/TRBV12-4; j_call: TRBJ2-7; cdr3_aa: ASSALTYEQY